By share of the sample, the clone carrying this TCR beta chain is medium-sized. Its antigen is unknown. This sample was included in a study of tumor-infiltrating lymphocytes in localized non-small cell lung cancer. Study overall: Several tumor histologies, both smoking statuses, and some post-neoadjuvant chemotherapy samples were included. Study-level points and caveats: IM1 and IM2 tumors showed no difference in T-cell fraction. Different pieces of the same tissue went to different assays, confounding technical variation with intratumor heterogeneity.

Generated by immunoSEQ multiplex PCR, the TCRdb table keeps only in-frame clones and is missing some. Of around 13,000 clones in the sample, about 64% were seen once. CDR3 length equals 15 residues. After removal of 0 bases from V and 10 bases from J, the junction contained 7 bases not matched to a gene. Germline V gene sequence: CDR1 MNHEY, CDR2 SVGAGI. The sequenced sample was uninvolved lung tissue not adjacent to the tumor. The chain has TRBV6-5 and TRBJ1-4, with 8 bases matching TRBD1. This TCR derives from a human donor with non-small cell lung cancer. The CDR3 nucleotides read TGTGCCAGCAGTTACTCGATGACAGGGGAGGGAAAACTGTTTTTT. Translating it yields CASSYSMTGEGKLFF.